These 5 T cell receptor beta chains originate from one sample sequenced in a study of cytomegalovirus exposure and HLA in healthy donors. Primers for the PCR totalled 60 Vbeta and 13 Jbeta. Generated by immunoSEQ multiplex PCR, the TCRdb table keeps only in-frame clones and is missing some. This table holds 150,000 to 200,000 clones, around 79% found once. Material for sequencing was PBMCs. These receptor sequences come from a woman between 40 and 50 years old in good health and CMV-seronegative.

This sequence joins TRBV5-1 and TRBJ1-1; 7 nucleotides line up with TRBD1. Germline V gene sequence: CDR1 SGHRS, CDR2 YFSETQ. The CDR3 extends over 15 amino acids. Unmatched junction bases numbered 11, after V lost 4 bases and J lost 5 bases. CDR3 region: CASSPTTGQATEAFF. Here the CDR3 DNA reads TGCGCCAGCAGCCCGACGACTGGACAGGCAACTGAAGCTTTCTTT. The full variable domain, its missing parts supplied by reference TRBV5-1 and TRBJ1-1, is KAGVTQTPRYLIKTRGQQVTLSCSPISGHRSVSWYQQTPGQGLQFLFEYFSETQRNKGNFPGRFSGRQFSNSRSEMNVSTLELGDSALYLCASSPTTGQATEAFFGQGTRLTVV.

For this clone: One end of the junction does not line up with germline, which may come from a read error. The chain links TRBV7-9 to TRBJ1-4, with 8 positions matching TRBD1. The CDR3 has 12 amino acids. CDR1 and CDR2 (germline): SEHNR, FQNEAQ (reference sequence). The CDR3 region is CASSALDRGVSF. CDR3 nucleotides: TGTGCCAGCAGCGCCTTAGACAGGGGAGTCAGTTTT.

The rearrangement uses TRBV6-5 and TRBJ2-5, with D tentatively TRBD2 (6 bases). Deletions cut 10 bases from V and 5 bases from J, with 14 bases between. Germline V gene lookup returns CDR1 MNHEY and CDR2 SVGAGI. This CDR3 has 12 amino acids. This CDR3 is CATGVLPETQYF. The CDR3 DNA follows: TGTGCCACGGGAGTCTTGCCCGAGACCCAGTACTTC.

The chain uses TRBV9 and TRBJ2-2; 9 bases are shared with TRBD1. The J segment lost 7 bases and the V segment lost 3 bases, leaving 7 bases of the junction unmatched. Germline V lookup: CDR1 SGDLS, CDR2 YYNGEE. The CDR3 is made up of 15 amino acids. The CDR3 sequence is CASSATGGAGGELFF. The DNA for the CDR3 is TGTGCCAGCAGCGCAACAGGGGGCGCGGGCGGGGAGCTGTTTTTT.

This chain joins TRBV5-1 and TRBJ2-5; D is ambiguous. In germline, CDR1 is SGHRS, CDR2 YFSETQ. V gave up 4 bases and J gave up 3 bases, with 16 bases separating them. The CDR3 runs 15 residues. Here the CDR3 DNA reads TGCGCCAGCAGCCCGGTAGTAGTCCAAGAAGAGACCCAGTACTTC. Translated: CASSPVVVQEETQYF.